One sample yielded the 24 T cell receptor beta chains listed below, sequenced in a study of T cells in women clearing cervical HPV infection. Only in-frame clones appear in the TCRdb table, and some are missing; sequencing was by immunoSEQ multiplex PCR. The specimen's table records roughly 20,000 clones. The sequenced sample consisted of blood buffy coat. Receptor source: a woman between 18 and 70 years old with a cervical HPV16 infection that either progressed to CIN3+ or cleared (not recorded which).

Worth noting for this clone: The read ends 3 residues early relative to the CDR3; the germline J gene fills the gap. This rearrangement joins TRBV19 to TRBJ2-5, with 11 bases that match TRBD2. Germline loops: CDR1 LNHDA, CDR2 SQIVND (reference sequence). The V segment lost 4 bases and the J segment 5 bases; nucleotides outside the gene matches: 9. CDR3 length: 16 residues. CDR3: CASSTTSGGVHETQYF. The DNA read from the CDR3 is TGTGCCAGTAGTACCACTAGCGGGGGAGTCCATGAGACC.

Comment on this clone: Read sequence stops 3 residues before the CDR3 end, and the germline J gene provides the missing end. The V gene is TRBV30, the J gene TRBJ1-4; possibly TRBD1 for D (5 bases). This CDR3 has 13 amino acids. CDR1 and CDR2 (germline): GTSNPN, SVGIG (reference sequence). The germline V and J ends were trimmed by 2 bases and 8 bases, with 12 bases remaining between them. CDR3 sequence reads: CAWSIQGWEKLFF. CDR3 bases read: TGTGCCTGGAGTATCCAGGGTTGGGAAAAA. Using reference TRBV30 and TRBJ1-4 for the parts outside the CDR3, the full variable domain is SQTIHQWPATLVQPVGSPLSLECTVEGTSNPNLYWYRQAAGRGLQLLFYSVGIGQISSEVPQNLSASRPQDRQFILSSKKLLLSDSGFYLCAWSIQGWEKLFFGSGTQLSVL.

To note about this clone: The CDR3 end lies 3 residues beyond the end of the read and is filled in from the germline J gene. The gene calls are TRBV7-2 and TRBJ2-1; D is uncertain. V lost 2 bases and J 2 bases, leaving 4 bases between the germline ends. CDR1 and CDR2 (germline): SGHTA, FQGNSA. The CDR3 extends over 13 amino acids. The CDR3 spells CASSLTTYNEQFF. The CDR3 DNA, read in part, is TGTGCCAGCAGCTTAACTACCTACAATGAG.

In regard to this clone: With the read ending 3 residues before the CDR3 end, the germline J gene is used to fill in that end. This sequence joins TRBV3-1 (or the pseudogene TRBV3-2) and TRBJ1-2, with TRBD1 matching 7 bases. The CDR3 contains 13 residues. V trimming: 5 bases; J trimming: 3 bases; junction bases outside the gene matches: 3. CDR1 and CDR2 from the germline V gene are LGHDT and YNNKEL (reference sequence). This chain's CDR3 is CASSRQGDYGYTF. The CDR3 bases that were read are TGTGCCAGCAGCAGACAGGGAGACTATGGC.

Of note for this clone: Coverage ceases 3 residues before the CDR3 finishes, and the germline J gene fills in the end. The V gene is TRBV13, the J gene TRBJ2-1; 10 bases match TRBD2. Germline assignment: CDR1 PRHDT and CDR2 FYEKMQ (reference sequence). The CDR3 loop spans 17 amino acids. After removal of 2 bases from V and 9 bases from J, the junction contained 13 bases not matched to a gene. The part of the CDR3 DNA that was read is TGTGCCAGCAGCTTAAATCAAGGAGCGGGGGGGCTCCTTGAG. This gives the protein CASSLNQGAGGLLE. The whole CDR3 protein reads CASSLNQGAGGLLEQFF.

As for this clone: The CDR3 goes on 3 residues after the read ends, and that part is filled in from the germline J gene. The chain uses TRBV18 and TRBJ1-1, with D unresolved. V dropped 2 bases and J dropped 1 base, with 8 bases sitting between them. This CDR3 spans 14 amino acids. Germline CDR1 and CDR2: KGHSH and LQKENI. The sequenced CDR3 bases are TGTGCCAGCTCACCAGTCAGGTCGAACACTGAA. This codes for CASSPVRSNTE. The full CDR3 reads CASSPVRSNTEAFF. The whole variable domain, filled in from reference TRBV18 and TRBJ1-1, reads NAGVMQNPRHLVRRRGQEARLRCSPMKGHSHVYWYRQLPEEGLKFMVYLQKENIIDESGMPKERFSAEFPKEGPSILRIQQVVRGDSAAYFCASSPVRSNTEAFFGQGTRLTVV.

CDR3: CATTSSYNSPLHF. The DNA read from the CDR3 is TGTGCCACCACTAGCTCCTATAATTCACCC. J is TRBJ1-6 and V is TRBV18; D remains ambiguous. Coverage ceases 3 residues before the CDR3 finishes, and the germline J gene fills in the end. The V gene's germline CDR1 is KGHSH and CDR2 LQKENI. V was clipped by 10 bases and J by 0 bases, with 7 bases between them. This CDR3 has 13 residues.

Details on this clone: From the germline J gene comes the end of the CDR3, since the read stops 3 residues before it. V usage is TRBV7-2 and J usage is TRBJ1-2, with D unclear. Germline V lookup: CDR1 SGHTA, CDR2 FQGNSA. The CDR3 covers 14 residues. Trimming removed 1 base at V and 0 bases at J, with 6 bases between. CDR3: CASSLVDSNYGYTF. Partial CDR3 DNA: TGTGCCAGCAGCTTAGTGGACTCTAACTATGGC.

Turning to this clone: The CDR3 is cut off 3 residues early in the read; its end comes from the germline J gene. The gene calls are TRBV20-1 and TRBJ1-2, with D hard to call. Looked up from germline, CDR1 is DFQATT and CDR2 is SNEGSKA (reference sequence). Trimming pared 7 bases from V and 4 bases from J, leaving 13 bases between. The CDR3 extends over 12 amino acids. The chain's CDR3 is CSVYSHPYGYTF. The DNA read from the CDR3 is TGCAGTGTGTACTCGCACCCCTATGGC.

As for this clone: The observed sequence ends 3 residues before the CDR3 terminus, with the missing tail filled in from the germline J gene. The chain joins TRBV20-1 to TRBJ1-2; 10 nucleotides agree with TRBD1. This CDR3 spans 16 amino acids. Germline CDR1 is DFQATT and CDR2 is SNEGSKA (reference sequence). The CDR3 protein is CSALRDRGGNAEGYTF. The DNA read from the CDR3 is TGCAGTGCTCTCCGGGACAGGGGAGGGAACGCGGAAGGC.

In the case of this clone: The read ends 3 residues early relative to the CDR3; the germline J gene fills the gap. This rearrangement joins TRBV20-1 to TRBJ2-5; the D gene is possibly TRBD2 (6 bases). V was trimmed by 0 bases and J by 5 bases, leaving 13 bases between them. The CDR3 has 14 residues. Germline V gives CDR1 DFQATT, CDR2 SNEGSKA (reference sequence). The sequenced part of the CDR3 DNA is TGCAGTGCTAGAGATGCCCGACTAGGGGAGACC. Its protein is CSARDARLGET. The full CDR3 sequence reads CSARDARLGETQYF.

In the case of this clone: The read comes to an end 3 residues before the CDR3 does, leaving the germline J gene to fill in the end. The chain links TRBV5-4 to TRBJ1-4; 9 bases are shared with TRBD1. Trimming at V came to 3 bases and at J to 8 bases, leaving 11 bases not matched to a gene. This CDR3 is built from 16 residues. CDR1 and CDR2 from the germline V gene are SGHNT and YYREEE (reference sequence). The CDR3 reads CASSSRTGTGSEKLFF. Incomplete CDR3 DNA: TGTGCCAGCAGCTCAAGAACCGGGACAGGGTCGGAAAAA.

Comments on this clone: The observed sequence ends 3 residues before the CDR3 terminus, with the missing tail filled in from the germline J gene. The chain joins TRBV20-1 to TRBJ2-1; D is perhaps TRBD2 (6 bases). Trimming pared 6 bases from V and 0 bases from J, leaving 15 bases between. CDR3 size: 15 residues. The germline V gene has CDR1 DFQATT and CDR2 SNEGSKA (reference sequence). The part of the CDR3 DNA that was read is TGCAGTGCCAACAGACGGGGGAGCTCCTACAATGAG. Its translation: CSANRRGSSYNE. Given in full, the CDR3 is CSANRRGSSYNEQFF.

On this clone: The missing CDR3 end, 3 residues past where the read stops, is filled in from the germline J gene. This chain uses TRBV12-3 or TRBV12-4 with TRBJ1-2; 11 bases align to TRBD1. The ends lost 6 bases at V and 7 bases at J; junction bases unmatched: 7. The CDR3 loop spans 14 amino acids. The sequenced part of the CDR3 DNA is TGTGCCAGCAGCCAGGACAGGGGGCTGGGTGGC. Amino acids: CASSQDRGLGG. The entire CDR3 reads CASSQDRGLGGYTF.

Worth noting for this clone: From the germline J gene comes the end of the CDR3, since the read stops 3 residues before it. V and J are TRBV2 and TRBJ1-5; TRBD1 agrees at 8 bases. The V gene end was trimmed by 9 bases and the J gene end by 0 bases; junction bases not matched to a gene: 7. Germline CDR1 is SNHLY and CDR2 is FYNNEI. The CDR3 consists of 15 residues. The CDR3 bases that were read are TGTGCCAGTACAGGACAGGGTCTTAGCAATCAGCCC. Residues: CASTGQGLSNQP. Given in full, the CDR3 is CASTGQGLSNQPQHF.

Partial CDR3 DNA: TGTGCCAGCTCACGGACTTCGTCCTACGAG. Amino acid sequence: CASSRTSSYE. The whole CDR3 protein is CASSRTSSYEQYF. J is TRBJ2-7 and V is TRBV18, with a tentative D call TRBD2 (5 bases). The read terminates 3 residues ahead of where the CDR3 ends, so the germline J gene completes it. Trimming stripped 4 bases from V and 1 base from J, with 8 bases between. Germline assignment: CDR1 KGHSH and CDR2 LQKENI. This CDR3 has 13 amino acids.

As to this clone: The sequenced fragment ends 3 residues before the CDR3 boundary, so the rest is inferred from the germline J gene. The chain joins TRBV30 to TRBJ1-6, with D uncertain. CDR3 length: 15 amino acids. Germline V gene lookup returns CDR1 GTSNPN and CDR2 SVGIG (reference sequence). Trimming cost V 0 bases and J 5 bases, with 11 bases left between them. The sequenced CDR3 bases are TGTGCCTGGAGTGTAAAGGCGGGCAATAATTCACCC. Its protein is CAWSVKAGNNSP. The whole CDR3 is CAWSVKAGNNSPLHF.

A remark on this clone: Read data end 3 residues before the CDR3 end; the end is taken from the germline J gene. This chain joins TRBV20-1 and TRBJ1-2, with TRBD1 identical over 10 bases. CDR1 and CDR2 from the germline V gene are DFQATT and SNEGSKA (reference sequence). After removal of 6 bases from V and 3 bases from J, the junction contained 1 base not matched to a gene. The CDR3 runs 12 residues. This chain's CDR3 is CSAGTGDYGYTF. The covered CDR3 bases are TGCAGTGCCGGGACAGGGGACTATGGC.

Regarding this clone: The sequenced fragment ends 3 residues before the CDR3 boundary, so the rest is inferred from the germline J gene. The chain links TRBV20-1 to TRBJ2-3, with a weak D call TRBD2 (6 bases). Germline V gives CDR1 DFQATT, CDR2 SNEGSKA (reference sequence). V lost 8 bases to trimming and J lost 6 bases, with 18 bases between them. The CDR3 loop spans 13 amino acids. The covered CDR3 bases are TGCAGTACTTCGACTAGGTCGGGTGATACG. Amino acid sequence: CSTSTRSGDT. The complete CDR3 protein is CSTSTRSGDTQYF.

As concerns this clone: From the germline J gene comes the end of the CDR3, since the read stops 3 residues before it. The J gene is TRBJ2-2, the V gene TRBV5-1; TRBD1 matches at 9 bases. CDR3 length: 15 residues. The V gene end was trimmed by 9 bases and the J gene end by 5 bases; junction bases not matched to a gene: 11. In germline, CDR1 is SGHRS, CDR2 YFSETQ. The CDR3 DNA, read in part, is TGCGCCACTAAGACCGGGACAGGGAAAACCGGGGAG. Encoded protein: CATKTGTGKTGE. The CDR3 as a whole reads CATKTGTGKTGELFF.

As concerns this clone: The read falls 3 residues short of the CDR3 end, and the missing part is taken from the germline J gene. This chain uses TRBV6-9 with TRBJ2-4, with 16 positions matching TRBD2. The CDR3 is 21 amino acids. Germline trimming cut 2 bases from V and 0 bases from J; bases unmatched to any gene: 10. Germline CDR1 is MNHGY and CDR2 is SVAAGI. The CDR3 DNA, read in part, is TGTGCCAGCAGTTATCCCGGGACTAGCGGGGGGGCCGCTCTAGCCAAAAACATT. It translates to CASSYPGTSGGAALAKNI. The entire CDR3 sequence reads CASSYPGTSGGAALAKNIQYF.

On this clone: The CDR3 end is not reached by the read, which stops 3 residues before it; the germline J gene fills it in. The chain is built from TRBV19 and TRBJ2-3; tentatively, D is TRBD1 (6 bases). V dropped 7 bases and J dropped 2 bases, with 22 bases sitting between them. The CDR3 has 17 amino acids. The germline gives CDR1 LNHDA, CDR2 SQIVND (reference sequence). CDR3 bases read: TGTGCCAGTAAAGAAGGAGGTTACAGGGACCACACAGATACG. This encodes CASKEGGYRDHTDT. In full, the CDR3 is CASKEGGYRDHTDTQYF.

The DNA read from the CDR3 is TGTGCCAGCTCACCACGGGCAGGCTATGGC. It codes for CASSPRAGYG. The CDR3 as a whole reads CASSPRAGYGYTF. The V call is TRBV18, the J call TRBJ1-2; no clear D gene. The CDR3 end is not reached by the read, which stops 3 residues before it; the germline J gene fills it in. This CDR3 has 13 amino acids. V dropped 1 base and J dropped 4 bases, with 7 bases sitting between them. CDR1 is KGHSH and CDR2 is LQKENI in the germline V gene.

Points on this clone: Read sequence stops 3 residues before the CDR3 end, and the germline J gene provides the missing end. This chain links TRBV18 with TRBJ2-3; 11 bases agree with TRBD2. V dropped 2 bases and J dropped 4; count of bases not matched to a gene: 5. Looked up from germline, CDR1 is KGHSH and CDR2 is LQKENI. The CDR3 runs to 16 residues. The CDR3 DNA, read in part, is TGTGCCAGCTCACCAATGGTAGCGGGGGGGTCAGATACG. It is translated as CASSPMVAGGSDT. The whole CDR3 reads CASSPMVAGGSDTQYF.